This paragraph covers one T cell receptor beta chain sequence. The antigen it recognizes is unknown. Per-nucleotide qualities are absent, and no much larger clonotype sits a single base away. Genomic DNA was used as template for profiling of TCR beta VDJ combinations and CDR3 sequences. An Illumina HiSeq 2000 was the platform used for TCR repertoire sequencing. In the paper's pipeline: TRBV/TRBJ rearrangement plots, CDR3 size and DJ length profiles, and Simpson's diversity index were used to assess repertoires. The most abundant DNA sequence in the deep sequencing data was defined as the immunodominant clone. CDR3 amino acid sequences were checked for sharing between subjects and were compared against published repertoires and the VDJdb database. The public reads were reanalyzed by TCRdb: fastp trimming at Q25, MiXCR alignment, in-frame beta chains only. CDR3 protein sequences are deduplicated, and each keeps its most common genes and DNA. The V and J calls follow TCRdb's processing rather than the paper's. A total of about 21,000 distinct CDR3 sequences appear in this sample, roughly 43% of them only once. The top ten clonotypes cover over 75% of the sample.

The sample originates from a study of CD8+CD57+ T cells in acquired aplastic anemia (dated by TCRdb to about 2018). Notes on the research overall: CD8+CD57+ expansion was defined as a frequency above the mean frequency observed in healthy subjects.

Patients chosen for sequencing had shown expansion of CD8+CD57+ cells by flow cytometry. CD8+CD57+ effector memory cells were additionally sequenced from about 15% of the 12 patients in whom enough cells were available. Every patient had severe acquired aplastic anemia, diagnosed using the International Study of Aplastic Anemia and Agranulocytosis and Camitta criteria. At the time blood was sampled, none of the patients had received any therapy. Bead enrichment of CD8+CD57+ cells gave a mean DNA yield of approximately 1.5 ug. In the study, sorted CD4+ and CD8+ blood T cells from patients with severe aplastic anemia and from healthy subjects underwent deep sequencing of TCR repertoires. In the USA, patient enrollment took place under clinicaltrials.gov protocols 00001620, 01623167, 00001397, 00071045, 00081523 and 00961064. Ficoll-Paque density gradient centrifugation was used to isolate peripheral blood mononuclear cells.

The germline V gene provides CDR1 SGHDN and CDR2 FVKESK. There are 12 amino acids in the CDR3, from cysteine to phenylalanine inclusive. Only CDR3 DNA is held: 36 bases, read in frame from base 1. The trim is 4 bases for V and 6 bases for J, with a gap of 10 bases between the germline ends. Study-level results and caveats: Approximately 31 CD8+ CDR3 sequences were found in both patients and controls but appeared to be highly expressed in patients and within the immunodominant clones of the patients. In patients, diversity was decreased in CD8+CD57+ cells compared with the total CD4+ and CD8+ cell pools. Patients and healthy controls showed no significant difference in CD8+ Simpson's diversity (P=0.060).

The material sequenced was CD8+CD57+ T cells sorted from PBMCs. The intended sense of this specimen's cell subset or site label: bead-enriched CD8+CD57+ effector memory T cells from SAA patients. Recombination linked TRBV14 to TRBJ2-7; a tentative D match to TRBD1 spans 6 bases. This clonotype was obtained from a human donor with aplastic anemia. The bases read TGTGCCAGCAGCCTACAGGGACCCGAGCAGTACTTC. The resulting protein is CASSLQGPEQYF.